This T cell receptor beta chain was observed in a study of identical twins. V lost 6 bases, J lost 12 bases, and 29 bases lay in between. CDR3 size: 16 residues. Germline V gene lookup returns CDR1 SGHTA and CDR2 FQGNSA. Overall study results and limits: Twins showed weaker excess sharing in their beta out-of-frame sequences. Carriage of fewer insertions was seen in abundant cord blood beta clonotypes, whereas memory repertoires showed none.

This clonotype has just a few counts. The antigen remains unidentified. Addition of a universal primer site occurred through template switching, and cDNA carried unique molecular identifiers. TCRdb re-called the 5' RACE reads with MiXCR, one entry per CDR3 protein. The data show 400,000 to 600,000 distinct CDR3 sequences, about 20% seen once. These data were likewise used in another study, on yellow fever vaccine responses in identical twins.

This sequence originates from a woman aged 18 to 35 in good health. The sequencing sample was made of CD4+ T cells sorted from blood. The chain is built from TRBV7-2 and TRBJ1-1; D possibly corresponds to TRBD1 (6 bases). The CDR3 reads CASSQTAPRGGTGTFF. CDR3 nucleotides: TGTGCCAGCAGTCAAACCGCACCCAGGGGTGGGACTGGGACTTTCTTT.